The 3 T cell receptor beta chains below were found in one sample sequenced in a study of neurological immune-mediated disorders. Time point here: longitudinal time-point 3. Via MiXCR, TCRdb re-called the 5' RACE reads, giving one row per CDR3 protein. The sample carries roughly 45,000 distinct CDR3 sequences, roughly 13% recorded once. Source material: PBMCs. Receptors were obtained from a man aged 25 to 40 in good health.

This clonotype was seen at least ten times. J is TRBJ2-7 and V is TRBV24-1; TRBD1 agrees at 9 bases. The CDR3 consists of 14 residues. The V gene's germline CDR1 is KGHDR and CDR2 SFDVKD. J gave up 7 bases and V 9 bases, and 12 bases lay outside the gene matches. This CDR3 reads CATVSGTGLEEQYF. In nucleotides, the CDR3 is TGTGCCACCGTTTCCGGGACAGGGCTCGAGGAGCAGTACTTC.

This clonotype was picked up many times. This sequence joins TRBV29-1 and TRBJ1-5; TRBD1 matches at 9 bases. In germline, CDR1 is SQVTM, CDR2 ANQGSEA. V dropped 3 bases and J dropped 5; count of bases not matched to a gene: 5. The CDR3 has 14 amino acids. For the CDR3, the DNA is TGCAGCGTTGAGGGGACAGGGAAAGATCAGCCCCAGCATTTT. Translating it yields CSVEGTGKDQPQHF.

Many counts were recorded for this clonotype. The chain combines TRBV5-1 with TRBJ2-3; 7 positions match TRBD1. V shed 3 bases, J shed 4 bases, and the junction held 5 bases outside the gene matches. The CDR3 length is 14 residues. From germline, CDR1 is SGHRS and CDR2 YFSETQ. The DNA of the CDR3 is TGCGCCAGCAGCTCCCGGGACAGAGCAGATACGCAGTATTTT. Translating gives CASSSRDRADTQYF.